The rows below give T cell receptor beta chains drawn from one sample of a study of blood T cell repertoires in COVID-19. Only in-frame clones appear in the TCRdb table, and some are missing; sequencing was by immunoSEQ multiplex PCR. The sample holds a few hundred thousand clones, roughly 90% seen once. Sequenced sample: PBMCs or T cells enriched from blood (not recorded which). These receptors originate from a woman aged 25 to 45 who had recovered from COVID-19. Each CDR3 is given with its conserved first and last residue. The D gene is left open where the match is weak. For some rows the clone size is stated as once, few or many, or as a class when expanded; others skip it.

size,D,J,V,DNA,CDR3
-,TRBD1,TRBJ2-7,TRBV6-9,TGTGCCAGCAGCCCCGGACAGGGGGGCCAAGACCGCTACGAGCAGTACTTC,CASSPGQGGQDRYEQYF
-,TRBD1,TRBJ1-4,TRBV2,TGTGCCAGCAGTCCTGGGACAGGAAATGAAAAACTGTTTTTT,CASSPGTGNEKLFF
-,TRBD1,TRBJ1-5,TRBV10-2,TGCGCCAGCAAGGAAACAGGGGGCAGCAATCAGCCCCAGCATTTT,CASKETGGSNQPQHF
-,TRBD1,TRBJ2-7,TRBV30,TGTGCCTGGACTGTCGGGACAGGAGCCTACGAGCAGTACTTC,CAWTVGTGAYEQYF
-,TRBD2,TRBJ2-7,TRBV6-5,TGTGCCAGCAGCCGGAGGCGAGCGGGAGGGTACGAGCAGTACTTC,CASSRRRAGGYEQYF
once,-,TRBJ2-5,TRBV5-1,TGCGCCAGCAGCGAAATGGGCAGCCAAGAGACCCAGTACTTC,CASSEMGSQETQYF
-,TRBD2,TRBJ2-3,TRBV4-2,TGTGCCAGCAGCCAAGATCTACGCGGGGGGCCGGATACGCAGTATTTT,CASSQDLRGGPDTQYF
once,TRBD2,TRBJ2-3,TRBV6-4,TGTGCCAGCAGTGACATAGCGGGAGCGTCGGCAGATACGCAGTATTTT,CASSDIAGASADTQYF
-,-,TRBJ2-7,TRBV3-1/TRBV3-2,TGTGCCAGCAGCCAAGTTAGGTTCGACAAGCAGTACTTC,CASSQVRFDKQYF
once,-,TRBJ1-2,TRBV5-1,TGCGCCAGCAGCCCGCAGGGCCTCTATGGCTACACCTTC,CASSPQGLYGYTF
-,-,TRBJ2-1,TRBV7-2,TGTGCCAGCAGCTTATTCTCTACCCTTTCCTCCTACAATGAGCAGTTCTTC,CASSLFSTLSSYNEQFF
-,TRBD2,TRBJ2-7,TRBV5-1,TGCGCCAGCAGCTTGGTAGCGGGGGCTTACGAGCAGTACTTC,CASSLVAGAYEQYF
-,-,TRBJ2-1,TRBV27,TGTGCCAGCAGTTTAAACGAGCTTTTAAATGAGCAGTTCTTC,CASSLNELLNEQFF
-,-,TRBJ2-5,TRBV5-8,TGTGCCAGCAACTTCCCTTGGACAGCTAACCAAGAGACCCAGTACTTC,CASNFPWTANQETQYF
-,TRBD1,TRBJ1-4,TRBV6-5,TGTGCCAGCAGTTCGGGACAGGCCAGTGAAAAACTGTTTTTT,CASSSGQASEKLFF
many,-,TRBJ2-3,TRBV19,TGTGCCAGTAGTATAGGTGGCAGTGACACAGATACGCAGTATTTT,CASSIGGSDTDTQYF
-,TRBD1,TRBJ1-1,TRBV10-3,TGTGCCGCAAAACAGGGGGATCTTAACACTGAAGCTTTCTTT,CAAKQGDLNTEAFF
-,TRBD2,TRBJ2-3,TRBV28,TGTGCCAGCAGCCTTAGCGGGAGCTGGGATACGCAGTATTTT,CASSLSGSWDTQYF
-,-,TRBJ2-1,TRBV7-3,TGTGCCAGCAGCTTATTCTCTAGCGACACGTACAATGAGCAGTTCTTC,CASSLFSSDTYNEQFF
few,TRBD2,TRBJ2-2,TRBV18,TGTGCCAGCTCGACGAGGGAGGGCGGACTAGCGTATATGTACGGGGAGCTGTTTTTT,CASSTREGGLAYMYGELFF
-,TRBD2,TRBJ2-1,TRBV24-1,TGTGCCACCAGTGCACCGGGACTAGCGGTTACCTACAATGAGCAGTTCTTC,CATSAPGLAVTYNEQFF
-,TRBD1,TRBJ1-3,TRBV28,TGTGCCAGCAGCTCCGGGACAGGGGCCTCTTACTCTGGAAACACCATATATTTT,CASSSGTGASYSGNTIYF
-,TRBD2,TRBJ2-1,TRBV2,TGTGCCAGCCCCGGACTAGCGGAAGACAATGAGCAGTTCTTC,CASPGLAEDNEQFF
-,-,TRBJ2-7,TRBV5-1,TGCGCCAGCAGCTTGGGGGTCAGGGTTGTTTACGAGCAGTACTTC,CASSLGVRVVYEQYF
-,-,TRBJ2-7,TRBV9,TGTGCCAGCAGCGTGGGTGCGGGCAGAAGTTCCTACGAGCAGTACTTC,CASSVGAGRSSYEQYF
once,-,TRBJ1-6,TRBV18,TGTGCCAGCTCACCACCGAGGCAGGGTATGAATTCACCCCTCCACTTT,CASSPPRQGMNSPLHF
-,-,TRBJ2-5,TRBV19,TGTGCCAGTAGTATTGCGGGGGCCGAGACCCAGTACTTC,CASSIAGAETQYF
-,-,TRBJ1-5,TRBV2,TGTGCCAGCAGTGAGGTAAAGCTCAATCAGCCCCAGCATTTT,CASSEVKLNQPQHF
-,-,TRBJ1-3,TRBV10-3,TGTGCCATCAGTGGAGCAGGGTTGCAAGGAAACACCATATATTTT,CAISGAGLQGNTIYF
-,TRBD1,TRBJ1-2,TRBV28,TGTGCCAGCTCATTGAGGACAGGGTGGGACTATGGCTACACCTTC,CASSLRTGWDYGYTF
-,-,TRBJ1-5,TRBV6-6,TGTGCCAGCACCCAATCGGGTCGCATTAGCAATCAGCCCCAGCATTTT,CASTQSGRISNQPQHF
few,-,TRBJ2-2,TRBV10-2,TGCGCCAGCAGTGACTTGCTAGGGGTGAGGGAGCTGTTTTTT,CASSDLLGVRELFF
-,TRBD1,TRBJ1-4,TRBV27,TGTGCCAGCAGTCGGGACAGCAGGAGAAGCTATAATGAAAAACTGTTTTTT,CASSRDSRRSYNEKLFF
-,TRBD1,TRBJ1-3,TRBV24-1,TGTGCCACAGTGATTTGCAGGACAGGGACCAACACCATATATTTT,CATVICRTGTNTIYF
-,TRBD1,TRBJ1-4,TRBV28,TGTGCCAGCAGCATCGGACAGGGTTGGACTAATGAAAAACTGTTTTTT,CASSIGQGWTNEKLFF
-,-,TRBJ1-3,TRBV7-9,TGTGCCAGCAGCAGAGACAGGACTGGAAACACCATATATTTT,CASSRDRTGNTIYF
few,TRBD1,TRBJ1-6,TRBV7-9,TGTGCCAGCAGCCCAGGACAGGGAATGGATTCACCCCTCCACTTT,CASSPGQGMDSPLHF
-,TRBD1,TRBJ2-7,TRBV18,TGTGCCAGCTCACCACCGCCTAGGGGGCACGAGCAGTACTTC,CASSPPPRGHEQYF
-,-,TRBJ2-5,TRBV5-1,TGCGCCAGCAGCTTGGGGTCGGGAGACGAGACCCAGTACTTC,CASSLGSGDETQYF
once,TRBD2,TRBJ2-7,TRBV29-1,TGCAGCGTTAGGAGGACTAGCGGGGTTAACCTCTACGAGCAGTACTTC,CSVRRTSGVNLYEQYF
-,-,TRBJ1-4,TRBV18,TGTGCCAGCTCACCACAGGGGCGGGAAGAAAAACTGTTTTTT,CASSPQGREEKLFF
few,-,TRBJ1-2,TRBV6-5,TGTGCCAGCACCAACCCGGGGGGGTTTAATGGCTACACCTTC,CASTNPGGFNGYTF